The clone carrying this TCR beta chain was counted between two and nine times. Its specificity is unknown. Method: immunoSEQ multiplex PCR; TCRdb's copy keeps in-frame clones and lacks some. The sample includes 950,000 to 1,200,000 clones, about 72% of them seen just once. Investigators divided CD4+ cells into CD45RA+ naive and CD45RA-negative memory subsets. V was clipped by 5 bases and J by 0 bases, with 11 bases between them. The germline V gene has CDR1 MDHEN and CDR2 SYDVKM. CDR3 length: 15 amino acids. The entry originates in a study of shared clonotypes between healthy human individuals. Overall study context: Donors had three CD4 naive, three CD4 memory, two CD8 naive and one CD8 memory plate apiece. General study findings and limits: On the whole, naive subsets had larger estimated richness than memory subsets had. The four-donor shared clonotypes exceeded non-shared clonotypes in generation probability, with non-shared ones scoring lower.

The receptor was isolated from a man between 18 and 29 years old in good health. Some clones in this sample may be carry-over from other donors' samples. This sequence joins TRBV28 and TRBJ1-5; D not certain. Material: memory CD4+ T cells from PBMCs. The subset here: CD45RA-negative fraction. The CDR3 DNA reads as TGTGCCAGCAGTGTCCTCTCTCGTAGCAATCAGCCCCAGCATTTT. Protein product: CASSVLSRSNQPQHF.